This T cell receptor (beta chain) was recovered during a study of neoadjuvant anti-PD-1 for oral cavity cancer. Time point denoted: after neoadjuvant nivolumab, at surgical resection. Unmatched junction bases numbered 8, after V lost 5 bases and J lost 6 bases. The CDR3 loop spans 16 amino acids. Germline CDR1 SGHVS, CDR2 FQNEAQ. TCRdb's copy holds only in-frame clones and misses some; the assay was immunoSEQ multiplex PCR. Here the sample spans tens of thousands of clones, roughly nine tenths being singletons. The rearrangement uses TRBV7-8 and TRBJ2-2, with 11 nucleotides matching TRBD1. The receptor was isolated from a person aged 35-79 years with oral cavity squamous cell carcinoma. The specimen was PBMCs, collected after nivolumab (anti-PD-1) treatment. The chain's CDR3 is CASSHRTGGASGELFF. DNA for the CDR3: TGTGCCAGCAGCCATCGGACAGGGGGCGCCTCCGGGGAGCTGTTTTTT.